The 20 T cell receptor beta chains listed next were all sequenced from one sample in a study of T cells in Graves' hyperthyroidism and ophthalmopathy. Authors of the study amplified TCR beta CDR3 regions from RNA transcripts. The HTBI set primed first-round TCR CDR3 RT-PCR. Using its own MiXCR run on the multiplex PCR reads, TCRdb lists one record per CDR3 protein. The sample contains 300,000 to 400,000 distinct CDR3 sequences, 20% to 25% of which appear only once. Sequencing was carried out using blood. These receptors were collected from a woman aged 45-60 years with Graves' hyperthyroidism.

The sample holds a few counts of this clonotype. V and J are TRBV2 and TRBJ1-2; D is undetermined. Trimming shortened V by 7 bases and J by 7 bases, and 22 bases separated the two germline ends. The CDR3 contains 15 residues. Germline values: CDR1 SNHLY, CDR2 FYNNEI. The CDR3 DNA follows: TGTGCCAGCAACCCTGCAAGTCTCCTAACCCGTGGCTACACCTTC. Amino acid sequence: CASNPASLLTRGYTF.

The V gene is TRBV28, the J gene TRBJ2-1; D is possibly TRBD1 or TRBD2 (5 bases each). V shed 2 bases and J shed 6 bases, with 26 bases lying between them. The length of the CDR3 is 19 residues. Germline CDR1 MDHEN, CDR2 SYDVKM. The CDR3 spells CASSLRGRRLTRYFNEQFF. CDR3 in DNA: TGTGCCAGCAGTTTAAGGGGCCGGAGGTTAACCCGCTACTTCAATGAGCAGTTCTTC.

This chain links TRBV30 with TRBJ2-1; a weak D match, TRBD2 (7 bases). CDR1 and CDR2 from the germline V gene are GTSNPN and SVGIG (reference sequence). The CDR3 has 13 residues. The DNA of the CDR3 is TGTGGAGGGGGGGATAGCTCCTACAATGAGCAGTTCTTC. It yields the protein CGGGDSSYNEQFF.

The genes are TRBV7-9 and TRBJ1-4, with TRBD1 matching 7 bases. The V gene end was trimmed by 6 bases and the J gene end by 4 bases; junction bases not matched to a gene: 8. The CDR3 has 15 residues. CDR1 is SEHNR and CDR2 is FQNEAQ in the germline V gene (reference sequence). The CDR3 is CASRPRDSYNEKLFF. CDR3 nucleotides: TGTGCCAGCAGACCCAGGGACAGTTATAATGAAAAACTGTTTTTT.

V is TRBV5-1 and J is TRBJ2-2; 9 bases map to TRBD1. Germline CDR1 and CDR2: SGHRS and YFSETQ. CDR3 length equals 16 residues. Losses at the gene ends were 4 bases for V and 7 bases for J; bases not matched to a gene: 11. CDR3 amino acids: CASSRGQGRGIGELFF. The CDR3 DNA sequence: TGCGCCAGCAGCCGAGGACAGGGGCGCGGGATCGGGGAGCTGTTTTTT.

This clonotype was observed at least ten times. The chain employs TRBV12-3 or TRBV12-4 and TRBJ2-7; possibly TRBD1 for D (6 bases). V lost 3 bases and J lost 3, with 18 bases in between. CDR3 size: 16 residues. In DNA form, the CDR3 reads TGTGCCAGCAGTTTTATCCTCGGACAGAGCAGCTACGAGCAGTACTTC. Its protein product is CASSFILGQSSYEQYF.

In this sample, this clonotype turned up many times. V is TRBV11-3 and J is TRBJ2-1; D gene uncertain. CDR1 SGHNT and CDR2 YENEEA come from the germline V gene. The CDR3 has 13 residues. Trimming stripped 3 bases from V and 4 bases from J, with 7 bases between. The CDR3 here is CASSLDHYNEQFF. DNA for the CDR3: TGTGCCAGCAGCTTGGACCATTACAATGAGCAGTTCTTC.

This chain links TRBV11-1 with TRBJ2-5; the D gene is possibly TRBD1 (7 bases). The CDR3 runs 15 residues. Germline CDR1 and CDR2: SGHAT and FQDESV (reference sequence). V dropped 5 bases and J dropped 5 bases, with 18 bases sitting between them. The CDR3 DNA reads TGTGCCAGCAGCCGTGTCAGGGGGGTCTGGGAGACCCAGTACTTC. Translated: CASSRVRGVWETQYF. Full variable domain (outside the CDR3, taken from reference TRBV11-1 and TRBJ2-5): EAEVAQSPRYKITEKSQAVAFWCDPISGHATLYWYRQILGQGPELLVQFQDESVVDDSQLPKDRFSAERLKGVDSTLKIQPAELGDSAMYLCASSRVRGVWETQYFGPGTRLLVL.

Worth noting for this clonotype: A read error may explain this, as a much larger clone is one base away. The chain recombines TRBV12-3 or TRBV12-4 with TRBJ1-1; D ambiguous. The CDR3 is made up of 15 amino acids. DNA of the CDR3: TGTGCCAGCAGTTTTGGTATTGGGATGAACACTGATGCTTTCTTT. Amino acids: CASSFGIGMNTDAFF.

The chain joins TRBV2 to TRBJ2-7, with TRBD1 identical over 11 bases. Trimming cost V 4 bases and J 3 bases; bases outside gene matches: 14. This CDR3 is built from 18 residues. In germline, CDR1 is SNHLY, CDR2 FYNNEI. The CDR3 region is CASSVGQGATLGGYEQYF. CDR3 sequence (DNA): TGTGCCAGCAGTGTTGGACAGGGGGCGACCCTCGGTGGCTACGAGCAGTACTTC.

This clonotype was recorded at least ten times. The chain couples TRBV2 to TRBJ1-2; TRBD1 agrees at 7 bases. Germline CDR1 and CDR2: SNHLY and FYNNEI. The CDR3 consists of 12 residues. The ends lost 10 bases at V and 1 base at J; junction bases unmatched: 3. CDR3 in amino acids: CAIRDSNYGYTF. CDR3 DNA: TGTGCCATACGGGACAGTAACTATGGCTACACCTTC.

V is TRBV5-1 and J is TRBJ2-1; D perhaps matches TRBD2 (6 bases). CDR1 SGHRS and CDR2 YFSETQ come from the germline V gene. The ends were cut back, 4 bases at V and 1 base at J, with 15 bases in the middle. The CDR3 is 16 amino acids. This CDR3 reads CASSLRDSRSYNEQFF. CDR3 in DNA: TGCGCCAGCAGCCTCCGGGACTCGCGGTCCTACAATGAGCAGTTCTTC.

This clonotype was detected many times. The chain joins TRBV6-1 to TRBJ2-7; a possible D gene is TRBD2 (5 bases). Deletions cut 6 bases from V and 2 bases from J, with 17 bases between. The CDR3 is made up of 15 amino acids. CDR1 and CDR2 (germline): MNHNS, SASEGT. CDR3 sequence (DNA): TGTGCCAGCAGCACAAAACGGACTCACACCTACGAGCAGTACTTC. Its translation is CASSTKRTHTYEQYF.

Many counts were recorded for this clonotype. The chain couples TRBV18 to TRBJ2-4; TRBD1 might be the D (6 bases). This CDR3 is 12 amino acids long. V was shortened by 0 bases and J by 11 bases, with 8 bases between the two germline ends. Germline CDR1 KGHSH, CDR2 LQKENI. The CDR3 DNA sequence: TGTGCCAGCTCACCACCGACAGGCCTTCAGTACTTC. It codes for CASSPPTGLQYF.

This clonotype was counted at least ten times. The chain couples TRBV29-1 to TRBJ1-1; D call uncertain. Germline CDR1 is SQVTM and CDR2 is ANQGSEA. The germline V and J ends were trimmed by 6 bases and 1 base, with 9 bases remaining between them. CDR3 size: 12 residues. The CDR3 here is CSVLAWNTEAFF. CDR3 DNA: TGCAGCGTCCTTGCTTGGAACACTGAAGCTTTCTTT.

Many counts were recorded for this clonotype. The chain couples TRBV28 to TRBJ1-2, with D maybe TRBD1 (5 bases). The germline V gene has CDR1 MDHEN and CDR2 SYDVKM. V dropped 5 bases and J dropped 8 bases, with 15 bases sitting between them. The CDR3 is 13 residues long. CDR3 protein: CASSVSRGTGYTF. Written as DNA, the CDR3 is TGTGCCAGCAGTGTCTCTCGGGGGACGGGCTACACCTTC.

The CDR3 loop reads CASSTPRGLAGSLWETQYF. The CDR3, as DNA: TGTGCCAGCAGCACTCCCAGGGGACTAGCGGGAAGTCTTTGGGAGACCCAGTACTTC. This chain uses TRBV3-1 with TRBJ2-5, with 13 bases aligning to TRBD2. V lost 5 bases to trimming and J lost 5 bases; unmatched junction nucleotides: 17. Germline CDR1 and CDR2: LGHDT and YNNKEL (reference sequence). The CDR3 contains 19 residues.

Regarding this clonotype: This could be a read error, since a much larger clone is one nucleotide away. The V call is TRBV6-1, the J call TRBJ2-7; D possibly corresponds to TRBD1 (6 bases). The CDR3 spans 14 residues. In germline, CDR1 is MNHNS, CDR2 SASEGT. CDR3 in DNA: TGTGCCAGCAGTGTTAGGACAGCTACCTACGAGCGGTACTTC. Its protein is CASSVRTATYERYF.

This clonotype was counted at least ten times. The J gene is TRBJ2-7, the V gene TRBV20-1, with 14 bases aligning to TRBD2. The CDR3 is made up of 14 amino acids. The germline gives CDR1 DFQATT, CDR2 SNEGSKA (reference sequence). Trimming removed 5 bases from V and 4 bases from J; junction bases left unmatched: 4. The CDR3 region has the DNA TGCAGTGCTCCCCGACTAGCGGGAGGGTACGAGCAGTACTTC. Its protein product is CSAPRLAGGYEQYF.

This clonotype was recorded many times. The chain combines TRBV6-1 with TRBJ2-3; 9 bases are shared with TRBD2. This CDR3 region has 17 residues. Trimming at V came to 0 bases and at J to 2 bases, leaving 6 bases not matched to a gene. The V gene's germline CDR1 is MNHNS and CDR2 SASEGT. This CDR3 reads CASSEAMAGGSTDTQYF. For the CDR3, the DNA is TGTGCCAGCAGTGAAGCTATGGCGGGGGGGTCCACAGATACGCAGTATTTT.